This entry lists 14 T cell receptor beta chains sequenced from one sample in a study of cytomegalovirus exposure and HLA in healthy donors. Researchers ran the PCR with 60 Vbeta and 13 Jbeta primers. The data were produced by immunoSEQ multiplex PCR, yet TCRdb's version contains in-frame clones alone and is incomplete. Here the sample spans about 160,000 clones, roughly 78% being singletons. Sequencing was done on a sample of PBMCs. The receptors shown here come from a woman in her forties in good health and CMV-seronegative.

This clone came up once. The V call is TRBV20-1, the J call TRBJ1-2; TRBD1 might be the D (5 bases). V lost 5 bases, J lost 6 bases, and 7 bases lay in between. This CDR3 has 10 amino acids. Germline-derived CDR1 and CDR2 are DFQATT and SNEGSKA (reference sequence). The CDR3 DNA follows: TGCAGTGCTCCAGGGAATGGCTACACCTTC. As protein: CSAPGNGYTF.

V is TRBV9 and J is TRBJ2-1; 9 bases are shared with TRBD2. Germline CDR1 SGDLS, CDR2 YYNGEE. The CDR3 extends over 19 amino acids. V lost 0 bases to trimming and J lost 0 bases; unmatched junction nucleotides: 10. CDR3 bases: TGTGCCAGCAGCGTAGCCGGTTGGGCTAGCGGGAACTCCTACAATGAGCAGTTCTTC. Amino acids: CASSVAGWASGNSYNEQFF. The complete variable domain, with remaining parts taken from reference TRBV9 and TRBJ2-1, reads DSGVTQTPKHLITATGQRVTLRCSPRSGDLSVYWYQQSLDQGLQFLIQYYNGEERAKGNILERFSAQQFPDLHSELNLSSLELGDSALYFCASSVAGWASGNSYNEQFFGPGTRLTVL.

The chain links TRBV27 to TRBJ1-2; weak D call: TRBD1 (5 bases). The CDR3 extends over 15 amino acids. V dropped 7 bases and J dropped 4 bases, with 19 bases sitting between them. The germline gives CDR1 MNHEY, CDR2 SMNVEV (reference sequence). CDR3 nucleotide sequence: TGTGCCAGCAAACAAGACAGAAACCCTCGCTATGGCTACACCTTC. This gives the protein CASKQDRNPRYGYTF.

This chain links TRBV19 with TRBJ1-5; tentative D call: TRBD1 (5 bases). V dropped 7 bases and J dropped 6 bases, with 19 bases sitting between them. The CDR3 sequence is 15 residues long. Germline CDR1 is LNHDA and CDR2 is SQIVND (reference sequence). In nucleotides, the CDR3 is TGTGCCAGTAAGAATCAGGGTGCTCTCAGTCAGCCCCAGCATTTT. Protein sequence: CASKNQGALSQPQHF.

This clone has a handful of counts. This chain uses TRBV28 with TRBJ1-6; possibly TRBD1 for D (6 bases). V was clipped by 8 bases and J by 9 bases, with 14 bases between them. The CDR3 length is 13 residues. Germline V gene lookup returns CDR1 MDHEN and CDR2 SYDVKM. The CDR3 coding sequence is TGTGCCAGCCTCCGGGACATCGGTTCACCCCTCCACTTT. Translated, it gives CASLRDIGSPLHF.

The chain recombines TRBV5-1 with TRBJ2-1, with 10 bases that match TRBD2. The V gene's germline CDR1 is SGHRS and CDR2 YFSETQ. The CDR3 extends over 17 amino acids. Trimming took 0 bases from V and 8 from J; bases not matched to a gene: 11. The CDR3 loop is CASSLVSGLAGAHEQFF. The DNA for the CDR3 is TGCGCCAGCAGCTTGGTTTCTGGTCTAGCGGGGGCCCATGAGCAGTTCTTC.

Note on this clone: Mismatch with germline at one junction end may stem from a read error. This chain joins TRBV7-9 and TRBJ1-1; D not resolved. Germline lookup yields CDR1 SEHNR and CDR2 FQNEAQ (reference sequence). This CDR3 comprises 12 residues. The CDR3 DNA is TGTTCCAGCAGCGGGCTCAACACTGAAGCTTTCTTT. Encoded protein: CSSSGLNTEAFF.

This clone was seen only once. The chain uses TRBV7-9 and TRBJ2-5; D perhaps matches TRBD2 (6 bases). The ends were cut back, 6 bases at V and 1 base at J, with 24 bases in the middle. Germline CDR1 reads SEHNR; CDR2 reads FQNEAQ (reference sequence). The CDR3 consists of 18 residues. The CDR3 sequence is CASSPTRRGLRPQETQYF. CDR3 nucleotides: TGTGCCAGCAGTCCCACCCGGCGGGGACTTCGGCCCCAAGAGACCCAGTACTTC.

This chain joins TRBV7-9 and TRBJ2-7; 8 positions agree with TRBD1. V lost 4 bases and J lost 3; bases outside the gene matches: 2. The CDR3 is 13 residues long. CDR1 is SEHNR, CDR2 FQNEAQ, per germline (reference sequence). The CDR3 loop reads CASSSDRVYEQYF. The CDR3 coding sequence is TGTGCCAGCAGCTCGGACAGGGTCTACGAGCAGTACTTC.

This clone showed up just a few times. The V and J genes are TRBV21-1 and TRBJ2-1; TRBD2 was called by the table and not checked on the DNA. TRBV21-1 is assigned pseudogene status. The length of the CDR3 is 16 residues. The chain's CDR3 is CASSQRFLSSYNEQFF. The CDR3 nucleotides read TGTGCCAGCAGCCAAAGATTCCTAAGCTCCTACAATGAGCAGTTCTTC.

The chain recombines TRBV28 with TRBJ1-2; 7 bases align to TRBD1. Germline-derived CDR1 and CDR2 are MDHEN and SYDVKM. CDR3 length: 14 residues. With 8 bases clipped from V and 0 bases from J, the junction kept 6 bases outside the gene matches. CDR3 DNA: TGTGCCAGCCTCAGGGGGACGACTAACTATGGCTACACCTTC. Its translation is CASLRGTTNYGYTF.

The chain employs TRBV7-2 and TRBJ2-1; maybe TRBD2 (5 bases). CDR3 size: 13 residues. The ends were cut back, 6 bases at V and 7 bases at J, with 13 bases in the middle. Germline CDR1 is SGHTA and CDR2 is FQGNSA. The CDR3 is CASSSGNPNEQFF. CDR3 coding DNA: TGTGCCAGCAGTTCCGGGAACCCTAATGAGCAGTTCTTC.

This clone was detected only once. The identical CDR3 is also encoded by other nucleotide sequences in the sample. The chain is built from TRBV5-1 and TRBJ2-3, with TRBD2 matching over 14 bases. The V gene end was trimmed by 4 bases and the J gene end by 4 bases; junction bases not matched to a gene: 5. Germline-derived CDR1 and CDR2 are SGHRS and YFSETQ. The CDR3 has 16 residues. Here the CDR3 reads CASSLGLAGAPDTQYF. DNA for the CDR3: TGCGCCAGCAGCCTGGGACTAGCGGGGGCCCCAGATACGCAGTATTTT. The variable domain in full, completed from reference TRBV5-1 and TRBJ2-3, reads KAGVTQTPRYLIKTRGQQVTLSCSPISGHRSVSWYQQTPGQGLQFLFEYFSETQRNKGNFPGRFSGRQFSNSRSEMNVSTLELGDSALYLCASSLGLAGAPDTQYFGPGTRLTVL.

The gene calls are TRBV9 and TRBJ2-5; TRBD2 matches 8 bases. In germline, CDR1 is SGDLS, CDR2 YYNGEE. This CDR3 contains 14 residues. V lost 4 bases, J lost 7 bases, and 9 bases stayed unmatched. CDR3 DNA sequence: TGTGCCAGCAGCTCGCGGGGGGCCCAGGGGACCCAGTACTTC. It codes for CASSSRGAQGTQYF.